This T cell receptor (beta chain) is from a study of blood T cells in healthy people across ages. Together with a sample-barcoded 5' primer, a J-beta primer mix was included in a second PCR lasting roughly 6 to 12 cycles. One entry per CDR3 protein, called by TCRdb with MiXCR from the 5' RACE reads. In the table there are hundreds of thousands of distinct CDR3 sequences, around 45% of which are singletons. The CDR3 runs 13 residues. Germline lookup yields CDR1 MNHNS and CDR2 SASEGT. Trimming took off 3 bases at V and 0 bases at J, with 5 bases between the two ends. Sequencing was performed on blood. This clonotype was obtained from a man at least 80 years old in good health. V usage is TRBV6-1 and J usage is TRBJ1-1, with unresolved D. The CDR3 DNA reads TGTGCCAGCAGTGAGACCATGAACACTGAAGCTTTCTTT. This sequence encodes CASSETMNTEAFF.